Each of the 15 T cell receptor beta chains below was sequenced from the same sample in a study of T cells after yellow fever vaccination. MiXCR was run by TCRdb on the 5' RACE reads, yielding one entry per CDR3 protein. The sample includes some 320,000 distinct CDR3 sequences, about 4% of them seen just once. Source: PBMCs, taken 5 days after the yellow fever booster vaccination. The source is a man between 18 and 29 years old who received the YFV17D yellow fever vaccine.

This clonotype was seen at least ten times. This chain links TRBV3-1 with TRBJ2-7; D remains unclear. With 1 base removed from V and 2 bases from J, the gap between germline ends came to 6 bases. CDR3 length: 13 amino acids. CDR1 is LGHDT and CDR2 is YNNKEL in the germline V gene (reference sequence). CDR3 bases: TGTGCCAGCAGCCAAGGGGTCACCTACGAGCAGTACTTC. It translates to CASSQGVTYEQYF.

This clonotype was found a few times. V is TRBV6-5 and J is TRBJ1-6; TRBD1 matches at 10 bases. The CDR3 extends over 18 amino acids. Unmatched junction bases numbered 4, after V lost 2 bases and J lost 0 bases. Germline-derived CDR1 and CDR2 are MNHEY and SVGAGI. The CDR3 loop is CASSYDRGHLSYNSPLHF. Written as DNA, the CDR3 is TGTGCCAGCAGTTACGACAGGGGGCACCTCTCCTATAATTCACCCCTCCACTTT.

This clonotype was recorded many times. The V and J genes are TRBV7-2 and TRBJ1-1; D gene ambiguous. Trimming pared 5 bases from V and 2 bases from J, leaving 9 bases between. Germline-derived CDR1 and CDR2 are SGHTA and FQGNSA. This CDR3 region has 13 residues. CDR3 protein: CASSRALNTEAFF. The CDR3 coding sequence is TGTGCCAGCAGCCGGGCCCTAAACACTGAAGCTTTCTTT.

The chain joins TRBV15 to TRBJ2-3, with 7 nucleotides matching TRBD2. The CDR3 covers 16 residues. The germline V gene has CDR1 LNHNV and CDR2 YYDKDF (reference sequence). The V and J ends lost 4 bases and 0 bases, in that order; junction bases with no gene match: 7. The CDR3 sequence is CATSTLLAISTDTQYF. CDR3 sequence (DNA): TGTGCCACCAGCACCTTACTAGCGATTAGCACAGATACGCAGTATTTT.

The chain uses TRBV12-3 or TRBV12-4 and TRBJ2-1; TRBD2 might be the D (5 bases). Trimming pared 5 bases from V and 12 bases from J, leaving 20 bases between. CDR3 size: 14 residues. The CDR3 DNA follows: TGTGCCAGCAGTCCCCCCGAGACCCCTCGGGGGCAGTTCTTC. Residues: CASSPPETPRGQFF.

This clonotype has more than one count but fewer than ten. This sequence joins TRBV9 and TRBJ2-3, with D possibly TRBD2 on 6 matching bases. The CDR3 is 15 residues long. Per the germline V gene, CDR1 is SGDLS and CDR2 is YYNGEE. Trimming took off 0 bases at V and 4 bases at J, with 12 bases between the two ends. For the CDR3, the DNA is TGTGCCAGCAGCGTAGGCGAGGGACTTCCAGATACGCAGTATTTT. Its translation is CASSVGEGLPDTQYF.

The V call is TRBV28, the J call TRBJ2-3; D unclear. Germline values: CDR1 MDHEN, CDR2 SYDVKM. The ends were cut back, 2 bases at V and 3 bases at J, with 6 bases in the middle. The CDR3 totals 13 residues. CDR3 sequence: CASSLRRTDTQYF. CDR3 DNA: TGTGCCAGCAGTTTAAGGCGGACAGATACGCAGTATTTT. Using reference TRBV28 and TRBJ2-3 for the parts outside the CDR3, the full variable domain is DVKVTQSSRYLVKRTGEKVFLECVQDMDHENMFWYRQDPGLGLRLIYFSYDVKMKEKGDIPEGYSVSREKKERFSLILESASTNQTSMYLCASSLRRTDTQYFGPGTRLTVL.

At least ten counts were recorded for this clonotype. The V gene is TRBV9, the J gene TRBJ2-7, with D uncertain. This CDR3 has 14 amino acids. Germline CDR1 and CDR2: SGDLS and YYNGEE. Between the trimmed V and J ends, which lost 0 bases and 1 base, there was a span of 8 bases. Here the CDR3 reads CASSVEVLSYEQYF. DNA for the CDR3: TGTGCCAGCAGCGTAGAGGTGCTTTCCTACGAGCAGTACTTC.

This clonotype appeared a few times. Here the CDR3 DNA reads TGTGCCAGCAGCTTAAGGTTTGCCGGATTATATGGCTACACCTTC. Translating it yields CASSLRFAGLYGYTF. The chain carries TRBV5-6 and TRBJ1-2; the D is unclear. Trimming cost V 2 bases and J 5 bases, with 16 bases left between them. CDR1 is SGHDT, CDR2 YYEEEE, per germline. This CDR3 is built from 15 residues.

The rearrangement uses TRBV7-2 and TRBJ2-7, with no clear D. Germline CDR1 SGHTA, CDR2 FQGNSA. CDR3 length: 13 amino acids. V was cut by 6 bases and J by 2 bases, with 11 bases left in between. CDR3 bases: TGTGCCAGCAGACTTCGAGATACCTACGAGCAGTACTTC. This encodes CASRLRDTYEQYF. The full variable domain, completed using reference TRBV7-2 and TRBJ2-7, is GAGVSQSPSNKVTEKGKDVELRCDPISGHTALYWYRQSLGQGLEFLIYFQGNSAPDKSGLPSDRFSAERTGGSVSTLTIQRTQQEDSAVYLCASRLRDTYEQYFGPGTRLTVT.

The V and J genes are TRBV24-1 and TRBJ2-7; possibly TRBD1 for D (6 bases). Trimming took 2 bases from V and 4 from J, leaving 17 bases between them. Germline CDR1 KGHDR, CDR2 SFDVKD. The length of the CDR3 is 16 residues. The CDR3 protein is CATSDSPTGTSYEQYF. DNA for the CDR3: TGTGCCACCAGTGATTCCCCAACAGGGACCAGTTACGAGCAGTACTTC.

This clonotype has only a few counts. The V call is TRBV7-2, the J call TRBJ2-7; perhaps TRBD2 as D (5 bases). The CDR3 totals 15 residues. Germline V gene lookup returns CDR1 SGHTA and CDR2 FQGNSA. With 1 base removed from V and 0 bases from J, the gap between germline ends came to 10 bases. The CDR3 DNA sequence: TGTGCCAGCAGCTTAGGAGTACGGGGCTCCTACGAGCAGTACGTC. It codes for CASSLGVRGSYEQYV.

The sample holds a few counts of this clonotype. The chain carries TRBV27 and TRBJ2-7; 9 bases match TRBD1. V was clipped by 5 bases and J by 3 bases; unmatched bases: 5. The CDR3 covers 14 residues. Germline loops: CDR1 MNHEY, CDR2 SMNVEV (reference sequence). The CDR3 DNA sequence: TGTGCCAGCAGTCCCGGGACAGGGATCTACGAGCAGTACTTC. Translation: CASSPGTGIYEQYF.

This clonotype appeared many times. The chain carries TRBV7-2 and TRBJ2-5, with 8 bases aligning to TRBD1. The CDR3 consists of 14 residues. The V and J ends lost 4 bases and 4 bases, in that order; junction bases with no gene match: 5. Looked up from germline, CDR1 is SGHTA and CDR2 is FQGNSA. The CDR3 loop is CASSSDRGRETQYF. CDR3 coding DNA: TGTGCCAGCAGCTCCGACAGGGGTCGAGAGACCCAGTACTTC.

This sequence joins TRBV4-1 and TRBJ1-2, with 7 nucleotides matching TRBD1. The trim removed 4 bases at V and 6 bases at J, leaving 8 bases unmatched. CDR3 length: 14 amino acids. CDR1 and CDR2 (germline): MGHRA, YSYEKL. DNA for the CDR3: TGCGCCAGCAGCCCGGACAGGTCCTCGGATGGCTACACCTTC. It specifies CASSPDRSSDGYTF.